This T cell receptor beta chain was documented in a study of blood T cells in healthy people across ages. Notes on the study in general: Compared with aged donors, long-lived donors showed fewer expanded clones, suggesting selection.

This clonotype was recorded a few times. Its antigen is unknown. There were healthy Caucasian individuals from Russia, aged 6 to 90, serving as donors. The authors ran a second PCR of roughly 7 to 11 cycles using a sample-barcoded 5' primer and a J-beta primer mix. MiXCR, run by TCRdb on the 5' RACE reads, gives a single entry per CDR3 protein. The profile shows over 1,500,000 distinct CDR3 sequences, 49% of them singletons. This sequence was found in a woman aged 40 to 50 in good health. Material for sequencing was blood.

CDR3 nucleotide sequence: TGCAGTGCTCTCTACGTGGCTAGCTACGAGCAGTACTTC. Amino acids: CSALYVASYEQYF. This chain joins TRBV20-1 and TRBJ2-7; no clear D gene. V lost 5 bases and J lost 3, with 14 bases in between. Germline V gives CDR1 DFQATT, CDR2 SNEGSKA (reference sequence). This CDR3 region has 13 residues.